This section outlines one T cell receptor (beta chain) sequence together with its context. The antigen is undetermined. cDNA molecules carried unique molecular identifiers, and template switching added a universal primer site. MiXCR was run by TCRdb on the 5' RACE reads, yielding one entry per CDR3 protein. The profile shows fewer than 550,000 distinct CDR3 sequences, 13% to 15% of them singletons. Germline CDR1 is ENHRY and CDR2 is SYGVKD. Trimming cost V 11 bases and J 0 bases, with 18 bases left between them. The CDR3 contains 15 residues. The entry originates in a study of identical twins. Findings and limits, study-wide: In cord blood, abundant beta clonotypes had fewer insertions; memory showed no trend. Donors were not followed over many years; analysis was cross-sectional.

Another study also made use of these data, one on yellow fever vaccine responses in identical twins.

Sample: CD4+ T cells sorted from blood. The chain links TRBV10-3 to TRBJ2-3, with D possibly being TRBD2 (6 bases). This sequence originates from a woman aged 18-29 years in good health. The CDR3: CASALGGTSTDTQYF. The CDR3, as DNA: TGTGCCTCCGCACTTGGGGGGACTAGCACAGATACGCAGTATTTT.